The rows below give T cell receptor beta chains drawn from one sample of a study of shared clonotypes between healthy human individuals. Profiling relied on immunoSEQ multiplex PCR, and the TCRdb table lists in-frame clones only, not all of them. The data hold around 79,000 clones, with 62% observed a single time. Sample: memory CD8+ T cells sorted from blood. The receptors stem from a man under 40 in good health. The CDR3 runs from the conserved cysteine through the conserved F or W. Fields, in order: clone size, D gene, V gene, J gene, CDR3 DNA, CDR3 protein. The D gene is left open where the match is weak. Not all rows give a size; the values are once, few, many and, for expanded clones, a class.

many	NA	TRBV6-4	TRBJ2-3	TGTGCCAGCAGTGAAGGCCTAGGATCGGATACGCAGTATTTT	CASSEGLGSDTQYF
NA	TRBD1	TRBV7-9	TRBJ1-1	TGTGCCAGCAGCTTAGGGCCGGGGACAGGGACCTTT	CASSLGPGTGTF
NA	NA	TRBV5-1	TRBJ2-6	TGCGCCAGCAGCTCCCCTCGAATACACGGCGGGTCAAAGACGACTGGGGCCAACGTCCTGACTTTC	CASSSPRIHGGSKTTGANVLTF
NA	TRBD1	TRBV7-6	TRBJ2-6	TGTGCCAGCAGCTCGGACAGGCCAAACTCTGGGGCCAACGTCCTGACTTTC	CASSSDRPNSGANVLTF
NA	NA	TRBV2	TRBJ1-5	TGTGCCAGCAGTGAATTAGGTGGGCAGCCCCAGCATTTT	CASSELGGQPQHF
NA	TRBD1	TRBV2	TRBJ1-1	TGTGCCAGCGGGGGACAGGGATCCACTGAAGCTTTCTTT	CASGGQGSTEAFF
NA	NA	TRBV9	TRBJ2-1	TGTGCCAGCGGGGGGCTGGGTGAGCAGTTCTTC	CASGGLGEQFF
NA	NA	TRBV6-1	TRBJ2-1	TGTGCCAGCAGCGGACTAAGCGCCTTGTATGAGCAGTTCTTC	CASSGLSALYEQFF
NA	TRBD1	TRBV28	TRBJ2-6	TGTGCCAGCAGTTCCCAACACCTGGACAGGCGCACTGGGGCCAACGTCCTGACTTTC	CASSSQHLDRRTGANVLTF
NA	TRBD1	TRBV5-3	TRBJ2-7	TGTGCCAGAACCAGACTACAGGGGTCCCCCCCCTACGAGCAGTACTTC	CARTRLQGSPPYEQYF
NA	NA	TRBV7-9	TRBJ2-7	TGTGCCAGCAGCTTATCATTAGTGGGAGGAGACGAGCAGTACTTC	CASSLSLVGGDEQYF
NA	NA	TRBV9	TRBJ2-1	TGTGCCAGCAGCGTAGGAGATGGATGGCTTCTTGAGCAGTTCTTC	CASSVGDGWLLEQFF
NA	NA	TRBV2	TRBJ2-7	TGTGCCAGCAGTGAAGCAGAGGGGAGTTACTCCTACGAGCAGTACTTC	CASSEAEGSYSYEQYF
few	TRBD1	TRBV4-3	TRBJ1-5	TGCGCCAGCAGCCACCGGAAGGGGGCTGGCCAGCCCCAGCATTTT	CASSHRKGAGQPQHF
NA	TRBD1	TRBV27	TRBJ2-1	TGTGCCAGCAGTTCTCTCGAGCTGACAGGGGTCTCCTACAATGAGCAGTTCTTC	CASSSLELTGVSYNEQFF
NA	TRBD1	TRBV7-2	TRBJ2-7	TGTGCCAGCACCCCCTTAGGGGGCTCGGGGGAGCAGTACTTC	CASTPLGGSGEQYF
NA	TRBD2	TRBV28	TRBJ2-3	TGTGCCAGCAGTTTATTACCAGCGGGAACAGATACGCAGTATTTT	CASSLLPAGTDTQYF
once	NA	TRBV7-6	TRBJ2-5	TGTGCCAGCAGCCGCCCTCTTGAGACCCAGTACTTC	CASSRPLETQYF
NA	NA	TRBV9	TRBJ2-7	TGTGCCAGCAGCTTATTAACGGGTGCAGACGAGCAGTACTTC	CASSLLTGADEQYF
NA	NA	TRBV14	TRBJ2-7	TGTGCCAGCAGACGTAAAGGCGTCGTGGCCTATGTCGAGCAGTACTTC	CASRRKGVVAYVEQYF
few	TRBD1	TRBV7-9	TRBJ1-1	TGTGCCAGCAGCATAGTCCCGGGACAGGGGATGAACACTGAAGCTTTCTTT	CASSIVPGQGMNTEAFF
NA	NA	TRBV7-9	TRBJ2-7	TGTGCCAGCAGCGGGATGACATACGAGCAGTACTTC	CASSGMTYEQYF
few	NA	TRBV7-6	TRBJ2-7	TGTGCCAGCAGCTTCGGGGGAGAGGGCGAGCAGTACTTC	CASSFGGEGEQYF
NA	NA	TRBV27	TRBJ1-2	TGTGCCAGCAGTCCTAGACCATGGAATTCGAAGGGCTACACCTTC	CASSPRPWNSKGYTF
NA	NA	TRBV10-2	TRBJ2-5	TGCGCCAGCAGTGAGGTCAGCGCCACTTACCAAGAGACCCAGTACTTC	CASSEVSATYQETQYF
NA	NA	TRBV18	TRBJ2-1	TGTGCCAGCTCACTCGTCAGGGGCCCCGAGCAGTTCTTC	CASSLVRGPEQFF
NA	TRBD2	TRBV2	TRBJ2-3	TGTGCCAGCAGTGCATCTAGCGGGAGTTGGCAAGATACGCAGTATTTT	CASSASSGSWQDTQYF
NA	TRBD2	TRBV6-5	TRBJ2-5	TGTGCCAGCAGTCCGGGGGGGGGACTTGAAGAGACCCAGTACTTC	CASSPGGGLEETQYF
NA	NA	TRBV27	TRBJ2-7	TGTGCCAGCTCGGTCGGCAGGGGCTTGTACGAGCAGTACTTC	CASSVGRGLYEQYF
few	TRBD1	TRBV7-8	TRBJ1-4	TGTGCCAGCAGCTTCGGGACAGGCGGCGAAAAACTGTTTTTT	CASSFGTGGEKLFF
NA	TRBD2	TRBV10-2	TRBJ2-7	TGCGCCAGTAGGGCGGGACTAGCGGCTTACGAGCAGTACTTC	CASRAGLAAYEQYF
once	NA	TRBV28	TRBJ2-7	TGTGCCAGCAGTTTATTTGCGGATGGCTACGAGCAGTACTTC	CASSLFADGYEQYF
many	NA	TRBV10-3	TRBJ1-2	TGTGCCATCAGTATAGGGGCAGGGGCTGATGGCTACACCTTC	CAISIGAGADGYTF
NA	TRBD2	TRBV5-1	TRBJ2-5	TGCGCCAGCAGCTTGGGGCGCGGGGGGCAAGAGACCCAGTACTTC	CASSLGRGGQETQYF
NA	NA	TRBV6-4	TRBJ2-3	TGTGCCAGCAGTGACTCCCAAGGGAGGCTATCATCTGCAGATACGCAGTATTTT	CASSDSQGRLSSADTQYF
NA	NA	TRBV4-2	TRBJ2-5	TGTGCCAGCAGCCATCAGGACCGCTTCCAAGAGACCCAGTACTTC	CASSHQDRFQETQYF
NA	NA	TRBV7-9	TRBJ2-7	TGTGCCAGCAGCTCACCCCTCCCCAGGGAAGGCACCTACGAGCAGTACTTC	CASSSPLPREGTYEQYF
NA	NA	TRBV5-1	TRBJ1-1	TGCGCCAGCAGCTTGGTGCTCAATACCTTGGTCGGCACTGAAGCTTTCTTT	CASSLVLNTLVGTEAFF
many	NA	TRBV7-6	TRBJ1-3	TGTGCCAGCAGCTTAACCCTCCTGGACTCTGGAAACACCATATATTTT	CASSLTLLDSGNTIYF
NA	TRBD1	TRBV15	TRBJ2-3	TGTGCCACCAGCAGGGGACAGGGGACCACAGATACGCAGTATTTT	CATSRGQGTTDTQYF
once	NA	TRBV28	TRBJ2-7	TGTGCCAGCAGTCTCCCCCGGGAGAATACCTACGAGCAGTACTTC	CASSLPRENTYEQYF
NA	NA	TRBV13	TRBJ1-4	TGTGCCAGCAGCTTAGCCGGGGTAGGGAATGAAAAACTGTTTTTT	CASSLAGVGNEKLFF
NA	NA	TRBV7-2	TRBJ2-7	TGTGCCAGCAGCCGTGTAGGGAACCGCTACGAGCAGTACTTC	CASSRVGNRYEQYF
NA	NA	TRBV6-5	TRBJ2-1	TGTGCCAGCAGTTACGGGGACGGCTCCTACAATGAGCAGTTCTTC	CASSYGDGSYNEQFF
NA	TRBD2	TRBV5-1	TRBJ2-5	TGCGCCAGCAGCTTGCTCACCGGGACTAGCGTCCAAGAGACCCAGTACTTC	CASSLLTGTSVQETQYF
few	TRBD1	TRBV6-5	TRBJ2-3	TGTGCCAGCAGTTACGGGGACAGTCACACAGATACGCAGTATTTT	CASSYGDSHTDTQYF
few	TRBD2	TRBV28	TRBJ2-7	TGTGCCAGCAGGCAAACTAGCGGGAGAGGTTACGAGCAGTACTTC	CASRQTSGRGYEQYF
NA	TRBD2	TRBV11-2	TRBJ2-1	TGTGCCAGCAGCTATATAGGGCTAGCGGGAGGAGTATCCTACAATGAGCAGTTCTTC	CASSYIGLAGGVSYNEQFF
NA	TRBD2	TRBV2	TRBJ2-2	TGTGCCAGCAGCATCGCTAGCGGTCAACCTGAGAGGAACACCGGGGAGCTGTTTTTT	CASSIASGQPERNTGELFF
NA	NA	TRBV11-2	TRBJ2-7	TGTGCCAGCAGCAAGGAGGCAGCCTACGAGCAGTACTTC	CASSKEAAYEQYF
NA	NA	TRBV13	TRBJ2-1	TGTGCCAGCAGTCTTGCTTACAATGAGCAGTTCTTC	CASSLAYNEQFF